This TCR beta chain was recovered during a study of low-dose radiotherapy and immunotherapy resistance in tumors. This clonotype was seen many times. As to time point: after trial treatment. Treatment meaning: LDRT plus nivolumab, ipilimumab, low-dose cyclophosphamide and aspirin (RACIN trial). TRAV- and TRBV-specific primers, spanning alpha and beta chains, primed first-strand cDNA. Amplification of TCRs used a constant-region primer and V-primer adapter for approximately 19 PCR cycles. Each CDR3 protein is one row after TCRdb ran MiXCR on the reads. Of around 80,000 distinct CDR3 sequences listed, about 17% are singletons. The source of this sequence is a male donor with prostate cancer. This specimen consisted of PBMCs, obtained after low-dose radiotherapy plus immunotherapy.

The CDR3 coding sequence is TGTGCCAGCAGCTTTGACAGATTCTCAGAGACCCAGTACTTC. This gives the protein CASSFDRFSETQYF. This sequence joins TRBV7-2 and TRBJ2-5, with a possible D match to TRBD1 (5 bases). The V end lost 3 bases, the J end lost 4 bases, and 12 bases lay between the germline ends. The CDR3 loop spans 14 amino acids. The V gene's germline CDR1 is SGHTA and CDR2 FQGNSA. Full variable domain (outside the CDR3, taken from reference TRBV7-2 and TRBJ2-5): GAGVSQSPSNKVTEKGKDVELRCDPISGHTALYWYRQSLGQGLEFLIYFQGNSAPDKSGLPSDRFSAERTGGSVSTLTIQRTQQEDSAVYLCASSFDRFSETQYFGPGTRLLVL.